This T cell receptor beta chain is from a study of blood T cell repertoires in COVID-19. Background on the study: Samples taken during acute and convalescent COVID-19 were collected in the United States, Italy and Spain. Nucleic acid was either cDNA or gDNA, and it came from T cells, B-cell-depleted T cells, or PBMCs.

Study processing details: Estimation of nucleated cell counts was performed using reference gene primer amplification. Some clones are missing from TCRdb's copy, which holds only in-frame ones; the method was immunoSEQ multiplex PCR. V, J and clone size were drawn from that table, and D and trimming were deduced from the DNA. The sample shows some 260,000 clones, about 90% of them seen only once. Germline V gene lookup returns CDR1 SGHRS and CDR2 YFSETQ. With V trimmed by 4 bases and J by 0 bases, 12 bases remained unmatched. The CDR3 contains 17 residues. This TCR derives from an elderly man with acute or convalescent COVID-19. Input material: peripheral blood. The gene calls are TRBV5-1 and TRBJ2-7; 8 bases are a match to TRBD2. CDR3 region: CASSRSGGRDSSYEQYF. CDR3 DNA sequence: TGCGCCAGCAGCCGGAGCGGGGGCAGGGATAGCTCCTACGAGCAGTACTTC.